The rows below give T cell receptor beta chains drawn from one sample of a study of molecular identifiers for immune sequencing clone quantification. TCRdb passed the PCR reads through MiXCR, listing each CDR3 protein once. The sample records just under 650,000 distinct CDR3 sequences, just under 20% being singletons. The sample was naive CD8+ T cells from blood, with Jurkat cell RNA spiked in. The receptors here all came from a human donor in good health. Some libraries in this study had Jurkat cell RNA spiked in. Both conserved end residues are part of each CDR3. A D gene is named only where the DNA matches it firmly. Clone size is given for some rows only: seen once, a few or many times, or a class if the clone is expanded.

d_call: TRBD2
cdr3_length: 13
clone_size: many
v_call: TRBV6-2/TRBV6-3
j_call: TRBJ2-5
cdr3_nt: TGTGCCAGCAGCCTAGCGGGAGGCGAGACCCAGTACTTC
cdr3_aa: CASSLAGGETQYF

d_call: TRBD1
cdr3_length: 12
clone_size: many
v_call: TRBV7-9
j_call: TRBJ1-1
cdr3_nt: TGTGCCAGCAGCTCTCAGGGGGCAGAAGCTTTCTTT
cdr3_aa: CASSSQGAEAFF

d_call: TRBD1
cdr3_length: 14
clone_size: -
v_call: TRBV6-4
j_call: TRBJ1-2
cdr3_nt: TGTGCCAGCAGTGACAATCAGGGGGCGTCTGGCTACACCTTC
cdr3_aa: CASSDNQGASGYTF

d_call: TRBD2
cdr3_length: 19
clone_size: -
v_call: TRBV7-2
j_call: TRBJ2-1
cdr3_nt: TGTGCCAGCAGCCCCGTAGTTCGGGGCGGGGGGAGCTCCTACAATGAGCAGTTCTTC
cdr3_aa: CASSPVVRGGGSSYNEQFF

d_call: -
cdr3_length: 13
clone_size: many
v_call: TRBV7-9
j_call: TRBJ2-7
cdr3_nt: TGTGCCAGCAGCTCAGCGGGTAGCGCCGAGCAGTACTTC
cdr3_aa: CASSSAGSAEQYF

d_call: -
cdr3_length: 14
clone_size: many
v_call: TRBV28
j_call: TRBJ2-7
cdr3_nt: TGTGCCAGCAGCCGAGACGAGACGCTCTACGAGCAGTACTTC
cdr3_aa: CASSRDETLYEQYF

d_call: -
cdr3_length: 14
clone_size: many
v_call: TRBV12-3/TRBV12-4
j_call: TRBJ1-1
cdr3_nt: TGTGCCAGCAGTTTAGACATGGGTCCGGATGAAGCTTTCTTT
cdr3_aa: CASSLDMGPDEAFF

d_call: -
cdr3_length: 12
clone_size: many
v_call: TRBV9
j_call: TRBJ1-2
cdr3_nt: TGTGCCAGCAGCACCAGAGCCTATGGCTACACCTTC
cdr3_aa: CASSTRAYGYTF

d_call: -
cdr3_length: 14
clone_size: few
v_call: TRBV6-5
j_call: TRBJ1-6
cdr3_nt: TGTGCCAGCAGTTACGGGAGGGTACGATCACCCCTCCACTTT
cdr3_aa: CASSYGRVRSPLHF

d_call: -
cdr3_length: 11
clone_size: many
v_call: TRBV12-5
j_call: TRBJ1-1
cdr3_nt: TGTGCTAGTGGTTTAGGAGTGGAAGCTTTCTTT
cdr3_aa: CASGLGVEAFF

d_call: -
cdr3_length: 15
clone_size: many
v_call: TRBV4-3
j_call: TRBJ2-7
cdr3_nt: TGCGCCAGCAGCCAAGACCGCAATCAACTATACGAGCAGTACTTC
cdr3_aa: CASSQDRNQLYEQYF

d_call: -
cdr3_length: 14
clone_size: many
v_call: TRBV6-5
j_call: TRBJ1-2
cdr3_nt: TGTGCCAGCAGTTACTCTTCAGCAAACTATGGCTACACCTTC
cdr3_aa: CASSYSSANYGYTF

d_call: -
cdr3_length: 14
clone_size: -
v_call: TRBV15
j_call: TRBJ2-7
cdr3_nt: TGTGCCACCAGCAGCGGACAGAGGTCCTACGAGCAGTACTTC
cdr3_aa: CATSSGQRSYEQYF

d_call: TRBD1
cdr3_length: 12
clone_size: many
v_call: TRBV10-3
j_call: TRBJ2-7
cdr3_nt: TGTGCCATCAGTGCCGGACAGGGTGAGCAGTACTTC
cdr3_aa: CAISAGQGEQYF

d_call: -
cdr3_length: 16
clone_size: many
v_call: TRBV15
j_call: TRBJ1-4
cdr3_nt: TGTGCCACCAGCAGAGATTGGGGGACGGGAGGTGAAAAACTGTTTTTT
cdr3_aa: CATSRDWGTGGEKLFF

d_call: -
cdr3_length: 15
clone_size: many
v_call: TRBV20-1
j_call: TRBJ2-1
cdr3_nt: TGCAGTGCCCCTGGCGGCGGAGTATCCTACAATGAGCAGTTCTTC
cdr3_aa: CSAPGGGVSYNEQFF

d_call: TRBD2
cdr3_length: 16
clone_size: few
v_call: TRBV9
j_call: TRBJ2-7
cdr3_nt: TGTGCCAGCAGCGTAGGTCCTGGCGGGAGATCCTACGAGCAGTACTTC
cdr3_aa: CASSVGPGGRSYEQYF

d_call: -
cdr3_length: 15
clone_size: -
v_call: TRBV20-1
j_call: TRBJ2-1
cdr3_nt: TGCAGTGCTAGAGTTGGGGGTACACAAGGGAATGAGCAGTTCTTC
cdr3_aa: CSARVGGTQGNEQFF

d_call: -
cdr3_length: 15
clone_size: many
v_call: TRBV4-3
j_call: TRBJ2-2
cdr3_nt: TGCGCCAGCAGCCAAGACAGGGGTACCACCGGGGAGCTGTTTTTT
cdr3_aa: CASSQDRGTTGELFF

d_call: -
cdr3_length: 12
clone_size: many
v_call: TRBV6-2/TRBV6-3
j_call: TRBJ1-2
cdr3_nt: TGTGCCAGCAGCACCGGAACGTATGGCTACACCTTC
cdr3_aa: CASSTGTYGYTF

d_call: -
cdr3_length: 15
clone_size: -
v_call: TRBV27
j_call: TRBJ1-5
cdr3_nt: TGTGCCAGCAGTTTTGGAGGAAATAGCAATCAGCCCCAGCATTTT
cdr3_aa: CASSFGGNSNQPQHF

d_call: -
cdr3_length: 15
clone_size: many
v_call: TRBV12-3/TRBV12-4
j_call: TRBJ2-3
cdr3_nt: TGTGCCAGCACCTCGGGATGGGGGGGGCTGGATACGCAGTATTTT
cdr3_aa: CASTSGWGGLDTQYF

d_call: TRBD1
cdr3_length: 16
clone_size: -
v_call: TRBV19
j_call: TRBJ2-7
cdr3_nt: TGTGCCAGTAGTATAGGAACAAGGACAGGGAACTACGAGCAGTACTTC
cdr3_aa: CASSIGTRTGNYEQYF

d_call: TRBD2
cdr3_length: 14
clone_size: many
v_call: TRBV27
j_call: TRBJ2-7
cdr3_nt: TGTGCCAGCAGCACCCGACTAGCGAGCTACGAGCAGTACTTC
cdr3_aa: CASSTRLASYEQYF

d_call: -
cdr3_length: 12
clone_size: few
v_call: TRBV11-2
j_call: TRBJ2-7
cdr3_nt: TGTGCCAGCAGCCGGACCAGCGGTGAGCAGTACTTC
cdr3_aa: CASSRTSGEQYF

d_call: -
cdr3_length: 18
clone_size: many
v_call: TRBV7-8
j_call: TRBJ2-3
cdr3_nt: TGTGCCAGCAGCTTCGGGGATGGTTATTCGTCTAGCACAGATACGCAGTATTTT
cdr3_aa: CASSFGDGYSSSTDTQYF

d_call: -
cdr3_length: 12
clone_size: many
v_call: TRBV20-1
j_call: TRBJ2-7
cdr3_nt: TGCAGTGCTAGAGTCCAGTCCTACGAGCAGTACTTC
cdr3_aa: CSARVQSYEQYF

d_call: TRBD2
cdr3_length: 15
clone_size: many
v_call: TRBV7-6
j_call: TRBJ2-3
cdr3_nt: TGTGCCAGCAGCTTAGTGGGACTAGCAGGTGATACGCAGTATTTT
cdr3_aa: CASSLVGLAGDTQYF

d_call: TRBD2
cdr3_length: 17
clone_size: -
v_call: TRBV7-9
j_call: TRBJ2-1
cdr3_nt: TGTGCCAGCAGCTTAGTTCTAGCGGGCTCCTCCTACAATGAGCAGTTCTTC
cdr3_aa: CASSLVLAGSSYNEQFF

d_call: TRBD2
cdr3_length: 15
clone_size: few
v_call: TRBV4-3
j_call: TRBJ2-7
cdr3_nt: TGCGCCAGCAGCCAGGGTAGCGGGGGCTTCTACGAGCAGTACTTC
cdr3_aa: CASSQGSGGFYEQYF

d_call: -
cdr3_length: 16
clone_size: many
v_call: TRBV4-2
j_call: TRBJ2-3
cdr3_nt: TGTGCCAGCAGCCAAGCACTGCTCCCTAGCGCTGATACGCAGTATTTT
cdr3_aa: CASSQALLPSADTQYF

d_call: -
cdr3_length: 13
clone_size: -
v_call: TRBV27
j_call: TRBJ1-5
cdr3_nt: TGTGCCAGCAGTTGGGGGGAGTATCAGCCCCAGCATTTT
cdr3_aa: CASSWGEYQPQHF

d_call: -
cdr3_length: 13
clone_size: many
v_call: TRBV27
j_call: TRBJ1-1
cdr3_nt: TGTGCCAGCAGTTCCCTTATGAACACTGAAGCTTTCTTT
cdr3_aa: CASSSLMNTEAFF

d_call: TRBD1
cdr3_length: 15
clone_size: many
v_call: TRBV30
j_call: TRBJ1-1
cdr3_nt: TGTGCCTGGAGGACAGGGGGCCTAACCTACACTGAAGCTTTCTTT
cdr3_aa: CAWRTGGLTYTEAFF

d_call: -
cdr3_length: 15
clone_size: few
v_call: TRBV12-3/TRBV12-4
j_call: TRBJ1-2
cdr3_nt: TGTGCCAGCAGTCCCGGAACAGGCGGGGGATATGGCTACACCTTC
cdr3_aa: CASSPGTGGGYGYTF

d_call: -
cdr3_length: 15
clone_size: many
v_call: TRBV7-8
j_call: TRBJ2-7
cdr3_nt: TGTGCCAGCAGCTTACGGTTGTTCCCCGGCTACGAGCAGTACTTC
cdr3_aa: CASSLRLFPGYEQYF

d_call: -
cdr3_length: 12
clone_size: many
v_call: TRBV25-1
j_call: TRBJ2-7
cdr3_nt: TGTGCCAGCAGTGAATCAGTGGACGAGCAGTACTTC
cdr3_aa: CASSESVDEQYF

d_call: TRBD2
cdr3_length: 17
clone_size: -
v_call: TRBV12-3/TRBV12-4
j_call: TRBJ2-6
cdr3_nt: TGTGCCAGCACGGGGGGGGGGGGAAGGTCAGGGGCCAACGCCCTGACTTTC
cdr3_aa: CASTGGGGRSGANALTF

d_call: TRBD1
cdr3_length: 17
clone_size: many
v_call: TRBV5-1
j_call: TRBJ2-6
cdr3_nt: TGCGCCAGCAGCTCCGGGACAGAGCCCCCTGGGGCCAACGTCCTGACTTTC
cdr3_aa: CASSSGTEPPGANVLTF

d_call: TRBD2
cdr3_length: 15
clone_size: few
v_call: TRBV9
j_call: TRBJ2-7
cdr3_nt: TGTGCCAGCAGCGTAGATGGGCGGGGGGTCGACGAGCAGTACTTC
cdr3_aa: CASSVDGRGVDEQYF

d_call: -
cdr3_length: 15
clone_size: many
v_call: TRBV14
j_call: TRBJ1-5
cdr3_nt: TGTGCCAGCAGCCAAGGGGGTGTAAGCAATCAGCCCCAGCATTTT
cdr3_aa: CASSQGGVSNQPQHF

d_call: -
cdr3_length: 11
clone_size: many
v_call: TRBV19
j_call: TRBJ1-1
cdr3_nt: TGTGCCAGCAGTGTCTACACTGAAGCTTTCTTT
cdr3_aa: CASSVYTEAFF

d_call: TRBD1
cdr3_length: 15
clone_size: -
v_call: TRBV30
j_call: TRBJ1-5
cdr3_nt: TGTGCCTGGAGTTTAAGGACAGGGGGCTATCAGCCCCAGCATTTT
cdr3_aa: CAWSLRTGGYQPQHF

d_call: TRBD1
cdr3_length: 16
clone_size: many
v_call: TRBV4-2
j_call: TRBJ2-1
cdr3_nt: TGTGCCAGCAGCCAAGATTGGTCGGGACAGGTGACACTTCAGTTCTTC
cdr3_aa: CASSQDWSGQVTLQFF

d_call: TRBD2
cdr3_length: 18
clone_size: few
v_call: TRBV12-3/TRBV12-4
j_call: TRBJ2-3
cdr3_nt: TGTGCCAGCAGTTTTATAGCGGGGGGTCTACCTAGCACAGATACGCAGTATTTT
cdr3_aa: CASSFIAGGLPSTDTQYF

d_call: TRBD1
cdr3_length: 14
clone_size: many
v_call: TRBV13
j_call: TRBJ2-3
cdr3_nt: TGTGCCAGCAGCCCAGGGACAGGGGTAGATACGCAGTATTTT
cdr3_aa: CASSPGTGVDTQYF

d_call: TRBD1
cdr3_length: 12
clone_size: -
v_call: TRBV24-1
j_call: TRBJ2-7
cdr3_nt: TGTGCCACCGGGACAGGGGGCCACGAGCAGTACTTC
cdr3_aa: CATGTGGHEQYF

d_call: -
cdr3_length: 14
clone_size: -
v_call: TRBV27
j_call: TRBJ2-2
cdr3_nt: TGTGCCAGCAGTTTAACAGGGGAGGCCGGGGAGCTGTTTTTT
cdr3_aa: CASSLTGEAGELFF

d_call: -
cdr3_length: 14
clone_size: -
v_call: TRBV5-8
j_call: TRBJ2-5
cdr3_nt: TGTGCCAGCAGCGTACCAGGGATACAAGAGACCCAGTACTTC
cdr3_aa: CASSVPGIQETQYF

d_call: TRBD2
cdr3_length: 16
clone_size: -
v_call: TRBV27
j_call: TRBJ2-1
cdr3_nt: TGTGCCAGCAGTTTAGTCCCCGGGGGGGGTAAGGATGAGCAGTTCTTC
cdr3_aa: CASSLVPGGGKDEQFF

d_call: TRBD2
cdr3_length: 19
clone_size: -
v_call: TRBV4-3
j_call: TRBJ2-1
cdr3_nt: TGCGCCAGCAGCCAAGATCCGGGACTAGCGGGAAGCTCCTACAATGAGCAGTTCTTC
cdr3_aa: CASSQDPGLAGSSYNEQFF

d_call: -
cdr3_length: 15
clone_size: many
v_call: TRBV9
j_call: TRBJ2-3
cdr3_nt: TGTGCCAGCACCCGTCATGGACTCCCAGCCGATACGCAGTATTTT
cdr3_aa: CASTRHGLPADTQYF

d_call: -
cdr3_length: 13
clone_size: -
v_call: TRBV10-3
j_call: TRBJ2-7
cdr3_nt: TGTGCCAACCGGGACCCCCCTGAATTGGAGCAGTACTTC
cdr3_aa: CANRDPPELEQYF